This TCR beta chain was documented in a study of cytomegalovirus exposure and HLA in healthy donors. The PCR had 60 Vbeta and 13 Jbeta primers. This table comes from immunoSEQ multiplex PCR, and its TCRdb copy is limited to in-frame clones, with some not included. The table lists some 76,000 clones. The CDR3 covers 12 residues. Germline-derived CDR1 and CDR2 are SGHRS and YFSETQ. With 1 base removed from V and 8 bases from J, the gap between germline ends came to 6 bases. The TCR originated in a man aged 35 to 55 in good health and CMV-seronegative. Specimen: PBMCs. This chain uses TRBV5-1 with TRBJ2-2; D uncertain. CDR3 coding DNA: TGCGCCAGCAGCTTGACTGATGGGGAGCTGTTTTTT. This gives the protein CASSLTDGELFF.